These T cell receptor beta chains were read from a single sample in a study of T cells in Graves' hyperthyroidism and ophthalmopathy. TCRdb itself ran the multiplex PCR reads through MiXCR, one entry per CDR3 protein. The data show approximately 720,000 distinct CDR3 sequences, around 19% seen once. The sample consisted of blood. Every receptor here comes from a woman aged 50 to 65 with Graves' hyperthyroidism that later progressed to Graves' ophthalmopathy. Each CDR3 is given with its conserved first and last residue. The D gene is left open where the match is weak. Not every row has a clone size; where given, it reads once, few, many or a size class.

DNA: TGTGCCAGCAGCAGGGGGAAGGGACAGGGGGTGCCCTACAATGAGCAGTTCTTC
CDR3: CASSRGKGQGVPYNEQFF
V: TRBV6-1
size: many
D: TRBD1
J: TRBJ2-1

DNA: TGTGCCAGCGATTCCGGACTAGCGGGGGGAGGGACCCAGTACTTC
CDR3: CASDSGLAGGGTQYF
V: TRBV10-3
size: -
D: TRBD2
J: TRBJ2-5

DNA: TGCAGCGTTGATAGAGGGTCTAGCGGGGGAGAGACCCAGTACTTC
CDR3: CSVDRGSSGGETQYF
V: TRBV29-1
size: -
D: TRBD2
J: TRBJ2-5

DNA: TGCAGTGCCCCGGGACAGGGAGACGAAAAACTGTTTTTT
CDR3: CSAPGQGDEKLFF
V: TRBV20-1
size: many
D: TRBD1
J: TRBJ1-4

DNA: TGTGCCAGCAGACTGTCGACAGGGGGAGTTGAAGCTTTCTTT
CDR3: CASRLSTGGVEAFF
V: TRBV6-1
size: -
D: TRBD1
J: TRBJ1-1

DNA: TGTGCCAGCAGCTACCTCGGGGGTCCCTACACCGGGGAGCTGTTTTTT
CDR3: CASSYLGGPYTGELFF
V: TRBV7-6
size: -
D: -
J: TRBJ2-2

DNA: TGTGCCAGCAGGCCAGTAGTGCGACAGGGTAACTATGGCTACACCTTC
CDR3: CASRPVVRQGNYGYTF
V: TRBV7-9
size: -
D: TRBD1
J: TRBJ1-2

DNA: TGTGCCAGCAGTTACTCCGGCTATGGCGGGGGGTCGAATGAGCAGTTCTTC
CDR3: CASSYSGYGGGSNEQFF
V: TRBV6-6
size: -
D: TRBD2
J: TRBJ2-1

DNA: TGTGCCAGCCTCTTCTCGCGGGGGGTAGATACGCAGTATTTT
CDR3: CASLFSRGVDTQYF
V: TRBV2
size: -
D: TRBD2
J: TRBJ2-3

DNA: TGTGCCACCAGCAGAGCATCGAGGAGCCCAAATGAAAAACTGTTTTTT
CDR3: CATSRASRSPNEKLFF
V: TRBV15
size: few
D: -
J: TRBJ1-4

DNA: TGCAGTGCTCCTACATCCACCGGGGAGCTGTTTTTT
CDR3: CSAPTSTGELFF
V: TRBV20-1
size: -
D: -
J: TRBJ2-2

DNA: TGTGCCAGCAGTTTAGGCGAGGGTATGAGCTTGGTGGGCTACACCTTC
CDR3: CASSLGEGMSLVGYTF
V: TRBV27
size: -
D: -
J: TRBJ1-2

DNA: TGTGCCTGGAGTAGAAGAGGGACAGGGTCGGCTGAAGCTTTCTTT
CDR3: CAWSRRGTGSAEAFF
V: TRBV30
size: many
D: TRBD1
J: TRBJ1-1

DNA: TGTGCCAGCAGTTGGGGGGGAAAAAATCAGCCCCAGCATTTT
CDR3: CASSWGGKNQPQHF
V: TRBV6-1
size: -
D: -
J: TRBJ1-5

DNA: TGTGCCAGCAGTCGTAACAGGGCCGGGGAGCTGTTTTTT
CDR3: CASSRNRAGELFF
V: TRBV6-1
size: -
D: -
J: TRBJ2-2

DNA: TGCAGCGTGGGACTAGCGGGATACAATGAGCAGTTCTTC
CDR3: CSVGLAGYNEQFF
V: TRBV29-1
size: few
D: TRBD2
J: TRBJ2-1

DNA: TGCGCCAGCAGCCAAGAGGGGGCGCGGGGTGGCTACACCTTC
CDR3: CASSQEGARGGYTF
V: TRBV4-1
size: many
D: -
J: TRBJ1-2

DNA: TGCAGTGCTACTAGTCAATCCGGGACTCAAAGTGAGCAGTTCTTC
CDR3: CSATSQSGTQSEQFF
V: TRBV20-1
size: few
D: -
J: TRBJ2-1

DNA: TGTGCCAGCTCACCAGGACAGACCAATCAGCCCCAGCATTTT
CDR3: CASSPGQTNQPQHF
V: TRBV18
size: many
D: -
J: TRBJ1-5

DNA: TGCAGTGCTAGAGAAATCGTACTAGGCCCGGATACGCAGTATTTT
CDR3: CSAREIVLGPDTQYF
V: TRBV20-1
size: many
D: -
J: TRBJ2-3

DNA: TGTGCCAGTATGGGGACAGGGGGCATGGGCAATCAGCCCCAGCATTTT
CDR3: CASMGTGGMGNQPQHF
V: TRBV19
size: few
D: TRBD1
J: TRBJ1-5

DNA: TGTGCCAGCAGGAGACAGGGGAGAGGCTATAATTCACCCCTCCACTTT
CDR3: CASRRQGRGYNSPLHF
V: TRBV6-1
size: many
D: TRBD1
J: TRBJ1-6

DNA: TGCGCCAGCAGCAGGGACAGGGAAGGGAGTGAGCAGTTCTTC
CDR3: CASSRDREGSEQFF
V: TRBV5-1
size: many
D: TRBD1
J: TRBJ2-1

DNA: TGCAGTGCTAGTTGGGCTAGCGGGAACACAGATACGCAGTATTTT
CDR3: CSASWASGNTDTQYF
V: TRBV20-1
size: many
D: TRBD2
J: TRBJ2-3

DNA: TGCAGTGCTAGAGATGTTGAAGGGAAAAGGTACTTC
CDR3: CSARDVEGKRYF
V: TRBV20-1
size: many
D: -
J: TRBJ2-5

DNA: TGTGCCAGCAATTTAATCGGGCCATATAATCAGCCCCAGCATTTT
CDR3: CASNLIGPYNQPQHF
V: TRBV6-2/TRBV6-3
size: many
D: -
J: TRBJ1-5

DNA: TGCAGTGCTAGAGCCCTACATGGCGGGAGTGAAGCTTTCTTT
CDR3: CSARALHGGSEAFF
V: TRBV20-1
size: few
D: -
J: TRBJ1-1

DNA: TGTGCCAGCAGTCTGGGGGTTTGGCAGCCCCAGCATTTT
CDR3: CASSLGVWQPQHF
V: TRBV6-2/TRBV6-3
size: -
D: -
J: TRBJ1-5

DNA: TGTGCCTGGAGTGTATTGGTTTACGACGAAAAACTGTTTTTT
CDR3: CAWSVLVYDEKLFF
V: TRBV30
size: many
D: -
J: TRBJ1-4

DNA: TGTGCCATCGGGACTAGGGACAAGGGTTACAATGAGCAGTTCTTC
CDR3: CAIGTRDKGYNEQFF
V: TRBV10-3
size: -
D: TRBD2
J: TRBJ2-1

DNA: TGTGCCAGCAGCGAGGGACTAGCGAGCACAGATACGCAGTATTTT
CDR3: CASSEGLASTDTQYF
V: TRBV9
size: -
D: TRBD2
J: TRBJ2-3

DNA: TGTGCCAGCAGCTCCGGGACAGGGGGTCCCAATCAGCCCCAGCATTTT
CDR3: CASSSGTGGPNQPQHF
V: TRBV3-1
size: few
D: TRBD1
J: TRBJ1-5

DNA: TGCGCCAGCAGCAACAGCCAGAGACAGGCTCGGGGTAATGAAAAACTGTTTTTT
CDR3: CASSNSQRQARGNEKLFF
V: TRBV5-1
size: -
D: -
J: TRBJ1-4

DNA: TGTGCCAGCAGCTTTTTTGGGGGTGCAGATACGCAGTATTTT
CDR3: CASSFFGGADTQYF
V: TRBV7-8
size: -
D: -
J: TRBJ2-3

DNA: TGTGCCAGCAGCTTAGTTTTGCGGGGGACTAGCACAGATACGCAGTATTTT
CDR3: CASSLVLRGTSTDTQYF
V: TRBV7-9
size: many
D: TRBD2
J: TRBJ2-3

DNA: TGTGCCAGCAGCCCTTTGGGACTAGCTCTAGAGACCCAGTACTTC
CDR3: CASSPLGLALETQYF
V: TRBV11-3
size: few
D: TRBD2
J: TRBJ2-5

DNA: TGCGCCAGCAGCCAAACTAGCGGGTACGAGCAGTACTTC
CDR3: CASSQTSGYEQYF
V: TRBV4-1
size: -
D: TRBD2
J: TRBJ2-7

DNA: TGTGCCAGCAGGGCAGGGATTGCCGGCTACACCTTC
CDR3: CASRAGIAGYTF
V: TRBV6-1
size: few
D: -
J: TRBJ1-2

DNA: TGTGCCACCAGCAGCGAACTAGCGGTCCCTTTCTACGAGCAGTACTTC
CDR3: CATSSELAVPFYEQYF
V: TRBV15
size: -
D: TRBD2
J: TRBJ2-7

DNA: TGTGCCAGCAGCCAAGACAGGGAGGATCAGCCCCAGCATTTT
CDR3: CASSQDREDQPQHF
V: TRBV7-2
size: -
D: TRBD1
J: TRBJ1-5

DNA: TGTGCCAGCAGTGAAGCGAGGGGGCCAGATACGCAGTATTTT
CDR3: CASSEARGPDTQYF
V: TRBV6-1
size: few
D: TRBD1
J: TRBJ2-3

DNA: TGTGCCAGCAGCTTGGCACCAGGGGATTATGGCTACACCTTC
CDR3: CASSLAPGDYGYTF
V: TRBV7-2
size: many
D: -
J: TRBJ1-2

DNA: TGTGCCAGCAGCCGGACAGGGGGGATTAATGAAAAACTGTTTTTT
CDR3: CASSRTGGINEKLFF
V: TRBV7-6
size: many
D: TRBD1
J: TRBJ1-4

DNA: TGTGCCAGCAGTTACGGGGGGGGGGCAGGGAGGTACACTGAAGCTTTCTTT
CDR3: CASSYGGGAGRYTEAFF
V: TRBV6-6
size: -
D: -
J: TRBJ1-1

DNA: TGTGCCAGTAGTTCCGACTTCGGGGGGGGCAATCAGCCCCAGCATTTT
CDR3: CASSSDFGGGNQPQHF
V: TRBV19
size: -
D: -
J: TRBJ1-5

DNA: TGTGCCAGCAGCAGGACGGCAGCCGGCTTAACTAACTATGGCTACACCTTC
CDR3: CASSRTAAGLTNYGYTF
V: TRBV14
size: few
D: -
J: TRBJ1-2

DNA: TGCAGTGCTAGAGGGAGTTGGATGGACAATGAGCAGTTCTTC
CDR3: CSARGSWMDNEQFF
V: TRBV20-1
size: -
D: -
J: TRBJ2-1

DNA: TGCGCCAGCAGTGACGCATCATACAATGAGCAGTTCTTC
CDR3: CASSDASYNEQFF
V: TRBV10-2
size: -
D: -
J: TRBJ2-1

DNA: TGCAGCGTTTTCACTACTGGCTACACCTTC
CDR3: CSVFTTGYTF
V: TRBV29-1
size: -
D: -
J: TRBJ1-2

DNA: TGTGCCAGCAGCTTCCAGGGCGGATCTGGCTACACCTTC
CDR3: CASSFQGGSGYTF
V: TRBV7-9
size: few
D: -
J: TRBJ1-2

DNA: TGTGCCAGCAGCTTTGGGACAACGGCAGATACGCAGTATTTT
CDR3: CASSFGTTADTQYF
V: TRBV7-3
size: -
D: -
J: TRBJ2-3

DNA: TGTGCCAGCAGCTTGGCCGGGACTAGCGGAATCACAGATACGCAGTATTTT
CDR3: CASSLAGTSGITDTQYF
V: TRBV5-6
size: -
D: TRBD2
J: TRBJ2-3

DNA: TGTGCCAGCAGCTTAGATCTGCGGGGAACCTACAATGAGCAGTTCTTC
CDR3: CASSLDLRGTYNEQFF
V: TRBV11-2
size: many
D: -
J: TRBJ2-1

DNA: TGTGCCAGCACCGTAAACACTGAAGCTTTCTTT
CDR3: CASTVNTEAFF
V: TRBV6-1
size: many
D: -
J: TRBJ1-1